One and the same sample provided the 5 T cell receptor beta chains below, sequenced in a study of OX40 agonist ivuxolimab in advanced cancers. Library construction relied on the immunoSEQ multiplex PCR assay. TCRdb took this table from immuneACCESS and kept in-frame rearrangements with V and J called. Such tables lack part of the clones; where checked against another copy, unresolved V genes explain under half of the gap, and the rest is unexplained. The sample table holds tens of thousands of clones, of which around nine tenths were seen once. Jointly, the top ten make up about 0.28% of the sample. The material was CD4+ or CD8+ T cells sorted from blood, obtained in a trial of the OX40 agonist ivuxolimab. Every receptor here comes from an adult with an advanced solid tumor such as melanoma, head and neck, liver or kidney cancer.

The rearrangement joins TRBV5-6 to TRBJ1-6; perhaps TRBD1 as D (6 bases). Germline V lookup: CDR1 SGHDT, CDR2 YYEEEE. The CDR3 totals 15 residues. V was cut by 5 bases and J by 10 bases, with 19 bases left in between. CDR3 in DNA: TGTGCCAGCAGTCCCCTTCTGGAGGGGGGGTCACCCCTCCACTTT. As protein: CASSPLLEGGSPLHF.

The chain combines TRBV6-5 with TRBJ1-5; no clear D gene. The CDR3 totals 15 residues. The V gene lost 0 bases and the J gene lost 1 base, with 7 bases spanning the gap. The germline V gene encodes CDR1 MNHEY and CDR2 SVGAGI. The CDR3 sequence is CASSYSGQSNQPQHF. Written as DNA, the CDR3 is TGTGCCAGCAGTTACTCCGGCCAGAGCAATCAGCCCCAGCATTTT.

The chain has TRBV7-9 and TRBJ1-5, with D unclear. Trimming pared 4 bases from V and 7 bases from J, leaving 8 bases between. The CDR3 has 12 residues. Germline V gene sequence: CDR1 SEHNR, CDR2 FQNEAQ (reference sequence). CDR3 DNA: TGTGCCAGCAGCTCTGACATCCAGCCCCAGCATTTT. It yields the protein CASSSDIQPQHF.

The gene calls are TRBV10-3 and TRBJ1-2; 12 bases align to TRBD1. CDR3 size: 17 residues. After removal of 0 bases from V and 8 bases from J, the junction contained 10 bases not matched to a gene. CDR1 and CDR2 from the germline V gene are ENHRY and SYGVKD. Written as DNA, the CDR3 is TGTGCCATCAGTGAGTCGAGGGGACAGGGGGCATCTGGGGGCTACACCTTC. Encoded protein: CAISESRGQGASGGYTF.

This clone was recorded only once. The genes are TRBV11-3 and TRBJ2-3, with D perhaps assigned TRBD1 or TRBD2 (5 bases each). V shed 3 bases and J shed 1 base, with 8 bases lying between them. This CDR3 spans 14 amino acids. CDR1 and CDR2 from the germline V gene are SGHNT and YENEEA. CDR3 residues: CASSLGVGTDTQYF. The DNA for the CDR3 is TGTGCCAGCAGCTTGGGGGTCGGCACAGATACGCAGTATTTT.